This TCR beta chain came from a study of T cells generated in artificial thymic organoids (dated by TCRdb to 2015 to 2018). About the study as a whole: The study compared TCR alpha and beta CDR3 repertoires of CD8 single positive T cells derived from in vitro artificial thymic organoids with the repertoires of thymic and peripheral blood naive CD8 T cells. Displayed repertoire sequencing data were described as representative of three independent experiments.

CDR1 is given as SGHDN and CDR2 as FVKESK, both from the germline V gene. Cut back by 0 bases and 13 bases, the V and J ends lie 16 bases apart. The CDR3, cysteine through phenylalanine, is 15 amino acids long. Of all the DNA, just the CDR3 is kept, 45 bases in frame from base 1. Summary of the overall study and its limitations: No skewed Valpha or Vbeta usage appeared in organoid-derived T cells, arguing against dominance of unconventional lineages or clonal expansions. The TCR clonotype diversity of organoid-derived CD8 single positive T cells was physiological and comparable to that of naive CD8 T cells from thymus and blood.

To build the artificial thymic organoids, human HSPCs were aggregated with MS5 murine stromal cells that had been transduced with human DLL1, and the aggregates were cultured at an air-liquid interface. Hematopoietic stem and progenitor cells that were CD34+CD3-, FACS-purified and depleted of residual T cells served as the seed cells for the organoids. The organoids were grown in serum-free RB27 medium, which consisted of RPMI 1640 supplemented with B27, FLT3L, IL-7 and ascorbic acid. Before RNA extraction, CD3+TCRalphabeta+CD8 single positive T cells from both organoids and thymus were sorted by FACS. Total RNA was purified from about 40,000 to 200,000 sorted cells per sample with the RNeasy Micro kit, and quality checked on an Agilent RNA 6000 Nano chip. This clonotype is characterized as medium-sized (0.01 to 0.1%). There is no known antigen for this receptor. One base away there is no much larger clone; base qualities are not given.

TCRalpha and TCRbeta libraries were amplified separately by semi-nested PCR with Advantage 2 and reverse primers in the TRAC or TRBC constant regions. First-strand cDNA synthesis used between roughly 3 and 550 ng of total RNA. TCR cDNA libraries were generated by 5'-RACE using the SMARTer PCR cDNA Synthesis kit, with a poly-dT primer employed for first-strand synthesis. Each semi-nested reverse primer in the constant region carried a 5-nucleotide sample-specific barcode, and the resulting products were cleaned up with the Zymo DNA Clean and Concentrator-5 kit. Up to ten barcoded samples were pooled, ligated to Illumina adaptors and sequenced on an Illumina MiSeq as 2 x 150 bp paired-end reads. In the authors' own workflow: After demultiplexing, reads were aligned with BLAT to a custom library containing all human TRAV, TRAJ, TRBV, TRBD and TRBJ combinations from IMGT. The best BLAT hits were picked using pslCDnaFilter (-maxAligns=1, -ignoreIntrons), and custom Perl scripts were used to calculate clonotype frequencies. The raw public data were reprocessed by TCRdb itself: fastp quality trimming at Q25, MiXCR clonotype calling, in-frame beta chains only. Rows are unified per CDR3 protein, each entry keeping the most common DNA and genes. TCRdb assigned the V and J calls; the authors' analysis was not used. The sample has 5,400 or so distinct CDR3 sequences on record, 20% to 30% of them singletons. The top ten hold 2.5% to 3.5% of the sample.

Material: naive CD8+ T cells grown in artificial thymic organoids from cord blood stem and progenitor cells. The cell subset or site label, as the study defines it: CD3+TCRalphabeta+CD8SP T cells; for blood, CD45RO-CCR7+ naive CD8+ T cells. The receptor's source is a human donor who gave cord blood stem cells for thymic organoid culture, a cardiac surgery patient who gave postnatal thymus, or a blood donor (not recorded which). The chain is assembled from TRBV14 and TRBJ1-6, with the D gene uncertain. The CDR3 region reads CASSQDWPFRSPLHF. The nucleotide sequence reads as follows: TGTGCCAGCAGCCAAGATTGGCCCTTTAGGTCGCCCCTCCACTTT. The full variable domain, completed from the reference TRBV14 and TRBJ1-6 proteins outside the CDR3, reads EAGVTQFPSHSVIEKGQTVTLRCDPISGHDNLYWYRRVMGKEIKFLLHFVKESKQDESGMPNNRFLAERTGGTYSTLKVQPAELEDSGVYFCASSQDWPFRSPLHFGNGTRLTVT.